This section outlines one T cell receptor (beta chain) sequence together with its context. Antigen unknown. This CDR3 has 16 residues. V was cut by 5 bases and J by 0 bases, with 14 bases left in between. Germline V gene lookup returns CDR1 MDHEN and CDR2 SYDVKM. The source of the sample is a study of STAT3 mutations in large granular lymphocyte leukemia. On the study more broadly: Roughly half of the longitudinally sequenced T-LGLL patients carried detectable canonical activating STAT3 mutations.

The data were produced by immunoSEQ multiplex PCR, yet TCRdb's version contains in-frame clones alone and is incomplete. The sample lists about 42,000 clones; around 80% were seen once. Study conclusions and caveats: Every T-cell large granular lymphocyte leukemia patient had at least one immunodominant TCR beta clonotype. After therapy, about 35% of the 18 patients switched clonotypes, all new clones STAT3 wild type.

This chain uses TRBV28 with TRBJ1-3; D is possibly TRBD1 (5 bases). The sequence was obtained from a human donor with T large granular lymphocyte leukemia. Some clones in this sample may be carry-over from other donors' samples. Sequencing input: PBMCs. The CDR3 DNA follows: TGTGCCAGCAGTCAGGGACCAGGGATCTCTGGAAACACCATATATTTT. Translation gives CASSQGPGISGNTIYF.